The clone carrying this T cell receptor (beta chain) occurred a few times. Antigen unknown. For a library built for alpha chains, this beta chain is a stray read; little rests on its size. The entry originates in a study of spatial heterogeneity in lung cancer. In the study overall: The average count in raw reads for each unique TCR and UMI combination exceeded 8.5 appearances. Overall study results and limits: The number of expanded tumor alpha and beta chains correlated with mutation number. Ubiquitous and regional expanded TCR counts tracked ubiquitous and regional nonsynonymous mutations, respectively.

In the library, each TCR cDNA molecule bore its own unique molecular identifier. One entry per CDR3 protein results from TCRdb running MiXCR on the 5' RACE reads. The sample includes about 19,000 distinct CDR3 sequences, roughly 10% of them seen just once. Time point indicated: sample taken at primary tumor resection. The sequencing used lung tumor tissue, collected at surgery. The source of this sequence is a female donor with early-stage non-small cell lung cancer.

For the CDR3, the DNA is TGTGCCAGCAGCCCGACTCCTAAAGGAACTGAAGCTTTCTTT. This codes for CASSPTPKGTEAFF. The chain uses TRBV2 and TRBJ1-1; unclear D gene. The CDR3 length is 14 residues. The germline V and J ends were trimmed by 6 bases and 5 bases, with 16 bases remaining between them. Germline lookup yields CDR1 SNHLY and CDR2 FYNNEI. The full variable domain, rest sourced from reference TRBV2 and TRBJ1-1, is EPEVTQTPSHQVTQMGQEVILRCVPISNHLYFYWYRQILGQKVEFLVSFYNNEISEKSEIFDDQFSVERPDGSNFTLKIRSTKLEDSAMYFCASSPTPKGTEAFFGQGTRLTVV.